The 13 T cell receptor beta chains below all came from one sample that was sequenced in a study of blood T cell repertoires in COVID-19 (dated by TCRdb to about 2020). The library was prepared using the immunoSEQ multiplex PCR assay. The immuneACCESS repertoire file appears here via TCRdb, limited to in-frame rearrangements. These files lack a portion of the clones; in checked studies, under half of the deficit traces to unresolved V genes, and the cause of the others is not known. This sample has roughly 56,000 clones in its table, and 80% to 95% of those were observed once. Jointly, the top ten make up approximately 4.6% of the sample. Sequenced material: peripheral blood. The origin of the receptors is a man aged 45-65 years with active COVID-19.

The V gene is TRBV12-3 or TRBV12-4, the J gene TRBJ1-2; no clear D gene. The CDR3 is made up of 12 amino acids. Deletions cut 3 bases from V and 5 bases from J, with 7 bases between. The CDR3 region has the DNA TGTGCCAGCAGTTTTACTTCATATGGCTACACCTTC. As protein: CASSFTSYGYTF.

The rearrangement links TRBV6-5 to TRBJ1-2, with TRBD1 as a possible D gene (6 bases). The V and J ends lost 8 bases and 4 bases respectively, with 14 bases between them. Germline assignment: CDR1 MNHEY and CDR2 SVGAGI. The CDR3 runs to 13 residues. The CDR3 protein is CASLGGRSYGYTF. The CDR3 DNA follows: TGTGCCAGCCTCGGGGGGCGTAGCTATGGCTACACCTTC.

This rearrangement joins TRBV12-3 or TRBV12-4 to TRBJ2-1; 8 nucleotides align to TRBD2. V shed 8 bases, J shed 8 bases, and the junction held 5 bases outside the gene matches. The CDR3 extends over 12 amino acids. DNA for the CDR3: TGTGCCAGCCAGCGGGGGAGCTATGAGCAGTTCTTC. Translation gives CASQRGSYEQFF.

V gene TRBV5-6 combines with J gene TRBJ2-4; D ambiguous. The CDR3 has 12 amino acids. V gave up 4 bases and J gave up 9 bases, with 11 bases separating them. From germline, CDR1 is SGHDT and CDR2 YYEEEE. The DNA for the CDR3 is TGTGCCAGCAGCCGAGAGACGGGCATTCAGTACTTC. Its protein product is CASSRETGIQYF.

The genes are TRBV7-2 and TRBJ2-2; D remains ambiguous. CDR1 and CDR2 from the germline V gene are SGHTA and FQGNSA. The CDR3 is 13 amino acids. Trimming removed 3 bases at V and 5 bases at J, with 7 bases between. CDR3: CASSFRSTGELFF. The CDR3 DNA sequence: TGTGCCAGCAGCTTCCGTTCGACCGGGGAGCTGTTTTTT. Full variable domain (rest looked up from reference TRBV7-2 and TRBJ2-2): GAGVSQSPSNKVTEKGKDVELRCDPISGHTALYWYRQSLGQGLEFLIYFQGNSAPDKSGLPSDRFSAERTGGSVSTLTIQRTQQEDSAVYLCASSFRSTGELFFGEGSRLTVL.

V usage is TRBV4-3 and J usage is TRBJ2-5, with unresolved D. This CDR3 is 14 amino acids long. Trimming left V 0 bases short and J 2 bases short, with 7 bases between. Germline V lookup: CDR1 LGHNA, CDR2 YSLEER. The CDR3 nucleotides read TGCGCCAGCAGCCAAGAGGCTCTTCAAGAGACCCAGTACTTC. Protein product: CASSQEALQETQYF.

This clone was observed once. The genes are TRBV18 and TRBJ2-1; TRBD2 matches 8 bases. J lost 2 bases, V lost 2 bases, and 14 bases had no gene match. The CDR3 covers 19 residues. CDR1 is KGHSH and CDR2 is LQKENI in the germline V gene. Here the CDR3 DNA reads TGTGCCAGCTCACCAAGGGGGGATCGGCGGGGGGCCGCCTACAATGAGCAGTTCTTC. It encodes CASSPRGDRRGAAYNEQFF.

The V and J genes are TRBV12-5 and TRBJ1-1; D is ambiguous. Germline CDR1 reads LGHNT; CDR2 reads FRNRAP. V lost 1 base, J lost 0 bases, and 6 bases lay in between. The CDR3 loop spans 14 amino acids. The chain's CDR3 is CASGLGTLNTEAFF. The CDR3 DNA reads TGTGCTAGTGGTTTGGGAACATTGAACACTGAAGCTTTCTTT. The whole variable domain, filled in from reference TRBV12-5 and TRBJ1-1, reads DARVTQTPRHKVTEMGQEVTMRCQPILGHNTVFWYRQTMMQGLELLAYFRNRAPLDDSGMPKDRFSAEMPDATLATLKIQPSEPRDSAVYFCASGLGTLNTEAFFGQGTRLTVV.

The J gene is TRBJ2-1, the V gene TRBV4-2, with TRBD2 identical over 14 bases. The CDR3 extends over 15 amino acids. From germline, CDR1 is LGHNA and CDR2 YNFKEQ. V shed 0 bases and J 16 bases; nucleotides not matched to a gene: 8. The chain's CDR3 is CASSQDWGLAGDVFF. The CDR3 region has the DNA TGTGCCAGCAGCCAAGATTGGGGACTAGCGGGGGACGTCTTCTTC.

J is TRBJ1-1 and V is TRBV3-1 (or the pseudogene TRBV3-2), with D perhaps matching TRBD1 (6 bases). The CDR3 length is 12 residues. CDR1 and CDR2 (germline): LGHDT, YNNKEL (reference sequence). V lost 3 bases, J lost 5 bases, and 7 bases lay in between. CDR3 region: CASSQGTTEAFF. CDR3 coding DNA: TGTGCCAGCAGCCAGGGGACAACTGAAGCTTTCTTT.

By share, this clone counts as medium-sized. The genes are TRBV4-2 and TRBJ1-6; tentatively, D is TRBD1 (6 bases). CDR1 LGHNA and CDR2 YNFKEQ come from the germline V gene. Between the trimmed V and J ends, which lost 5 bases and 10 bases, there was a span of 15 bases. The CDR3 is 14 residues long. CDR3 residues: CASSVTGVWSPLHF. The CDR3 region has the DNA TGTGCCAGCAGCGTGACAGGAGTCTGGTCACCCCTCCACTTT.

The V and J genes are TRBV10-3 and TRBJ1-2; 7 bases align to TRBD1. Germline CDR1 reads ENHRY; CDR2 reads SYGVKD. CDR3 length: 15 amino acids. V shed 6 bases, J shed 2 bases, and the junction held 9 bases outside the gene matches. CDR3 sequence reads: CAIRLTGTANYGYTF. As DNA, the CDR3 is TGTGCCATCAGACTAACCGGGACAGCCAACTATGGCTACACCTTC.

The CDR3, as DNA: TGTGCCAGCAGCCGGGACCCAGCGGGCCGTAGCAATCAGCCCCAGCATTTT. It encodes CASSRDPAGRSNQPQHF. The rearrangement uses TRBV28 and TRBJ1-5; weak D call: TRBD1 (5 bases). Trimming removed 6 bases from V and 0 bases from J, with 18 bases in between. The CDR3 length is 17 residues. CDR1 MDHEN and CDR2 SYDVKM come from the germline V gene.